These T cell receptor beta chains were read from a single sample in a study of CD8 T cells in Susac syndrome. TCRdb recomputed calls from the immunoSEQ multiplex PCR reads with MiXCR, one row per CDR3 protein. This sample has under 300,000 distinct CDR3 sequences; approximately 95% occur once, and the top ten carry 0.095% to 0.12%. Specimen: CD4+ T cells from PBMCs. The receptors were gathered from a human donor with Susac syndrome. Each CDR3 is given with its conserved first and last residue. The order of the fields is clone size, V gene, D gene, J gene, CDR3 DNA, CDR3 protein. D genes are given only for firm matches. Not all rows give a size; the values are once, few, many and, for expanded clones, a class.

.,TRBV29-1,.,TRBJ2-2,TGCAGCGTTGGGGATAGCGGATACACCGGGGAGCTGTTTTTT,CSVGDSGYTGELFF
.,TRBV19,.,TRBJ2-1,TGTGCCAGTAGTATCCCTAGGTTAAATGAGCAGTTCTTC,CASSIPRLNEQFF
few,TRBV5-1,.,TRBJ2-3,TGTGCCAGCAGCTTAGCCGCAGGCACAGATACGCAGTATTTT,CASSLAAGTDTQYF
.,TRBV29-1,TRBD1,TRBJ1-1,TGCAGCGCTAGACAGGGTGAGAACACTGAAGCTTTCTTT,CSARQGENTEAFF
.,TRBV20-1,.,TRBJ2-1,TGCAGTGCTAGTCAGAACTCCTACAATGAGCAGTTCTTC,CSASQNSYNEQFF
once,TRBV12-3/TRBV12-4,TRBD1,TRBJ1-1,TGTGCCAGCAGGACTGCAGGGGGAACTGAAGCTTTCTTT,CASRTAGGTEAFF
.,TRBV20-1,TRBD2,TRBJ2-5,TGCAGTGCTCCCTTAGCGGGAGGGCCGGGAGAGACCCAGTACTTC,CSAPLAGGPGETQYF
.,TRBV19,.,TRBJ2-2,TGTGCCAGTAGTATGGAGGGCCTGGCCGGGGAGCTGTTTTTT,CASSMEGLAGELFF
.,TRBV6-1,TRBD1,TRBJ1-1,TGTGCCAGCAGTGGAGACAGGGTGCACACTGAAGCTTTCTTT,CASSGDRVHTEAFF
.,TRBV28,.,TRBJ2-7,TGTGCCAGCAGTGGAAAGTACGAGCAGTACTTC,CASSGKYEQYF
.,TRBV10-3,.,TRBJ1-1,TGTGCCATCGGTCGGGGTGAGTTAGCTTTCTTT,CAIGRGELAFF
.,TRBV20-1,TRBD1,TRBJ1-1,TGCAGTGCTAGAGGAGGGACAGGGAGGAAGAACACTGAAGCTTTCTTT,CSARGGTGRKNTEAFF
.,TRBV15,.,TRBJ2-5,TGTGCCACCAGCTTTGGGGAGACCCAGTACTTC,CATSFGETQYF
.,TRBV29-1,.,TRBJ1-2,TGCAGCGTGGTATCAGGGTACGGCTATGGCTACACCTTC,CSVVSGYGYGYTF
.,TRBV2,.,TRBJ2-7,TGTGCCAGCGAGGCGGACACCTCCTACGAGCAGTACTTC,CASEADTSYEQYF
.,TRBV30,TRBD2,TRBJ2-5,TGTGCCTGGAGTGTAGGGCTAGCGGGAGTGGGAGAGACCCAGTACTTC,CAWSVGLAGVGETQYF
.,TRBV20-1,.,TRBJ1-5,TGCAGTGCTAGTCAAGGGGTGGTTCAGCCCCAGCATTTT,CSASQGVVQPQHF
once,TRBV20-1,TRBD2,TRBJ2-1,TGCAGTGCTAGCCTGACTAGCAGACACAATGAGCAGTTCTTC,CSASLTSRHNEQFF
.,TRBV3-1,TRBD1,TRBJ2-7,TGTGCCAGCAGCCGCAACCGGGACAGGGTCCACGAGCAGTACTTC,CASSRNRDRVHEQYF
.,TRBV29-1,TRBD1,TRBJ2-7,TGCAGCGCCCTCATGGGGGACAGGGGAGCCTACGAGCAGTACTTC,CSALMGDRGAYEQYF
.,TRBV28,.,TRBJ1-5,TGTGCCAGCATGGGCCCGATCCATCAGCCCCAGCATTTT,CASMGPIHQPQHF
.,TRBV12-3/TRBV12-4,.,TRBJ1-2,TGTGCCAGCAGTGCCCGCCCTGGGGGCAGTGGCTACACCTTC,CASSARPGGSGYTF
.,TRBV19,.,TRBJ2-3,TGTGCCAGTAGTCTCCGGCGCGGGACAGATACGCAGTATTTT,CASSLRRGTDTQYF
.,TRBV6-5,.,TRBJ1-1,TGTGCCAGCAGTTACGCGGGTAACACTGAAGCTTTCTTT,CASSYAGNTEAFF
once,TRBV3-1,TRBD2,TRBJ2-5,TGTGCCAGCAGCGGCGGGGGACTAGCGGGAAAAGAGACCCAGTACTTC,CASSGGGLAGKETQYF
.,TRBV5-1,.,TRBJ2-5,TGCGCCAGCAAGGGTACGGGGACTTACCATGAAGAGACCCAGTACTTC,CASKGTGTYHEETQYF
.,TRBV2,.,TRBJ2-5,TGTGCCAGCAGGGAGCACCGGACACTTCAAGAGACCCAGTACTTC,CASREHRTLQETQYF